The 13 T cell receptor beta chains given below trace back to one sample, sequenced in a study of OX40 agonist ivuxolimab in advanced cancers. The protocol was immunoSEQ multiplex PCR, while the TCRdb copy is restricted to in-frame clones and leaves out a portion. In the table there are about 83,000 clones, 91% of which are singletons. The source was CD4+ or CD8+ T cells sorted from blood, collected in a trial of the OX40 agonist ivuxolimab. The source is an adult with an advanced solid tumor such as melanoma, head and neck, liver or kidney cancer.

The rearrangement joins TRBV30 to TRBJ2-1; maybe TRBD2 (6 bases). Per germline, CDR1 GTSNPN and CDR2 SVGIG (reference sequence). The V gene lost 1 base and the J gene lost 13 bases, with 11 bases spanning the gap. The CDR3 extends over 11 amino acids. The CDR3: CAWSAGGGQFF. The CDR3 nucleotides read TGTGCCTGGAGTGCCGGGGGAGGTCAGTTCTTC.

This chain links TRBV30 with TRBJ1-5; a possible D gene is TRBD1 (5 bases). The V end lost 2 bases, the J end lost 4 bases, and 15 bases lay between the germline ends. This CDR3 has 15 amino acids. Per the germline V gene, CDR1 is GTSNPN and CDR2 is SVGIG (reference sequence). The CDR3 loop is CAWSREGTLNQPQHF. The CDR3 bases are TGTGCCTGGAGTCGGGAAGGGACGCTTAATCAGCCCCAGCATTTT.

This chain joins TRBV7-9 and TRBJ2-3, with 10 bases that match TRBD1. CDR1 and CDR2 (germline): SEHNR, FQNEAQ (reference sequence). The CDR3 is made up of 16 amino acids. J gave up 5 bases and V 7 bases, and 12 bases lay outside the gene matches. CDR3 nucleotides: TGTGCCAGCACCCACGAGGGACAGGGGAGTTTAGATACGCAGTATTTT. It translates to CASTHEGQGSLDTQYF.

The J gene is TRBJ2-3, the V gene TRBV20-1; D uncertain. Deletions cut 0 bases from V and 11 bases from J, with 9 bases between. There are 11 residues in the CDR3. CDR1 is DFQATT, CDR2 SNEGSKA, per germline (reference sequence). The DNA for the CDR3 is TGCAGTGCTAGAGAGACTTCCCTGCAGTATTTT. This gives the protein CSARETSLQYF.

Here the CDR3 DNA reads TGTGCCAGCACACTCACAGGGGACAACAATGAGCAGTTCTTC. This codes for CASTLTGDNNEQFF. The V gene is TRBV28, the J gene TRBJ2-1, with TRBD1 matching over 7 bases. The CDR3 sequence is 14 residues long. V was clipped by 7 bases and J by 5 bases; unmatched bases: 8. Looked up from germline, CDR1 is MDHEN and CDR2 is SYDVKM.

The CDR3 is CASSPTQGNEQFF. The CDR3 nucleotides are TGCGCCAGCAGTCCGACACAGGGGAATGAGCAGTTCTTC. The rearrangement joins TRBV23-1 to TRBJ2-1; 7 bases map to TRBD1. TRBV23-1 is noted as an ORF with a role that remains uncertain. The trim removed 4 bases at V and 7 bases at J, leaving 4 bases unmatched. The CDR3 extends over 13 amino acids.

The chain has TRBV4-3 and TRBJ1-4, with a tentative D call TRBD1 (5 bases). The V gene lost 5 bases and the J gene lost 3 bases, with 16 bases spanning the gap. This CDR3 region has 16 residues. The germline gives CDR1 LGHNA, CDR2 YSLEER. In DNA, the CDR3 is TGCGCCAGCAGCGCAATTTGGGACTCCCCTAATGAAAAACTGTTTTTT. It specifies CASSAIWDSPNEKLFF.

This clone was observed a single time. V is TRBV4-2 and J is TRBJ1-3; 7 bases align to TRBD1. CDR1 and CDR2 from the germline V gene are LGHNA and YNFKEQ. This CDR3 region has 17 residues. V trimming: 4 bases; J trimming: 4 bases; junction bases outside the gene matches: 13. CDR3 sequence reads: CASSPMTGPQIGNTIYF. The CDR3 DNA sequence: TGTGCCAGCAGCCCGATGACAGGGCCCCAGATCGGAAACACCATATATTTT.

The chain uses TRBV29-1 and TRBJ1-6, with 7 bases fitting TRBD1. The V gene's germline CDR1 is SQVTM and CDR2 ANQGSEA. This CDR3 spans 14 amino acids. V was clipped by 7 bases and J by 6 bases; unmatched bases: 9. The CDR3 protein is CSARQGGGNSPLHF. The CDR3 coding sequence is TGCAGCGCCAGACAGGGAGGAGGTAATTCACCCCTCCACTTT.

This clone occurred a few times. This chain uses TRBV2 with TRBJ1-4, with TRBD1 matching 9 bases. Per the germline V gene, CDR1 is SNHLY and CDR2 is FYNNEI. V was pared by 8 bases and J by 8 bases, with 15 bases of the junction left unmatched. The CDR3 loop spans 16 amino acids. In DNA form, the CDR3 reads TGTGCCAGCTCCACCGTGGGGGACAGGGTTAGAGAAAAACTGTTTTTT. This encodes CASSTVGDRVREKLFF.

In this sample, this clone turned up once. This sequence joins TRBV28 and TRBJ1-5; D unresolved. Trimming took 6 bases from V and 5 from J, leaving 14 bases between them. This CDR3 has 14 residues. From germline, CDR1 is MDHEN and CDR2 SYDVKM. CDR3 sequence reads: CASSLRPFHQPQHF. The CDR3, as DNA: TGTGCCAGCAGCTTACGTCCCTTTCATCAGCCCCAGCATTTT.

J is TRBJ1-2 and V is TRBV30; tentative D call: TRBD1 (6 bases). With 3 bases removed from V and 0 bases from J, the gap between germline ends came to 11 bases. Germline V CDR1 and CDR2: GTSNPN, SVGIG (reference sequence). The CDR3 covers 14 residues. The CDR3 is CAWRFGGPNYGYTF. The DNA of the CDR3 is TGTGCCTGGAGATTTGGGGGGCCTAACTATGGCTACACCTTC.

The chain combines TRBV19 with TRBJ2-1, with 7 bases lining up with TRBD2. This CDR3 spans 17 amino acids. With 1 base clipped from V and 2 bases from J, the junction kept 8 bases outside the gene matches. CDR1 is LNHDA, CDR2 SQIVND, per germline (reference sequence). The CDR3 loop is CASSIGPAGYTYNEQFF. In DNA form, the CDR3 reads TGTGCCAGTAGTATAGGCCCAGCGGGATATACCTACAATGAGCAGTTCTTC.